The clone carrying this TCR beta chain occurred a few times. Its target is unknown. A read error may account for a junction end that differs from germline. Everyone who donated was a healthy bone marrow donor. Though probably carrying unrecorded immune exposures, donors were nominally healthy at sampling. This PCR relied on a set of 60 Vbeta primers and 13 Jbeta primers. The table came from immunoSEQ multiplex PCR; TCRdb's copy has only in-frame clones and leaves some out. The sample yields approximately 130,000 clones, roughly 79% seen once. These data are taken from a study of cytomegalovirus exposure and HLA in healthy donors. Study-wide findings and caveats: Productive status was seen about 90% or about 30% of the time for most TCR beta V segments in an earlier analysis. When presence/absence was analysed, sequencing depth was taken to be roughly uniform across donors.

Germline assignment: CDR1 MNHEY and CDR2 SVGAGI. The CDR3 covers 13 residues. The chain has TRBV6-5 and TRBJ1-2, with D perhaps matching TRBD1 (5 bases). The sequencing sample was made of PBMCs. The receptor was isolated from a woman between 50 and 59 years old in good health and CMV-seronegative. The CDR3 sequence: CASSYSGGSGYPF. CDR3 nucleotides: TGTGCCAGCAGTTACTCGGGGGGGTCGGGCTACCCCTTC.